Listed here are 21 T cell receptor beta chains from one sample, sequenced in a study of CD8+CD57+ T cells in acquired aplastic anemia. Using genomic DNA as the template, TCR beta VDJ and CDR3 profiling was carried out. MiXCR was run by TCRdb on the reads, yielding one entry per CDR3 protein. This sample yields more than 150,000 distinct CDR3 sequences, of which 40% to 55% are seen a single time; 2.5% to 3.5% belongs to the top ten. Sequenced sample: sorted CD4+, CD8+, or CD8+CD57+ T cells (not recorded which) from PBMCs. The receptors shown here come from a human donor in good health.

The chain has TRBV25-1 and TRBJ2-7; D is possibly TRBD1 (5 bases). The CDR3 spans 14 residues. Germline assignment: CDR1 MGHDK and CDR2 SYGVNS. Trimming cost V 2 bases and J 3 bases, with 11 bases left between them. The CDR3 sequence is CASSEGAGIYEQYF. Here the CDR3 DNA reads TGTGCCAGCAGTGAAGGGGCAGGGATCTACGAGCAGTACTTC.

This clonotype was counted a few times. The chain employs TRBV28 and TRBJ2-7; 10 bases fit TRBD2. The germline CDR1 and CDR2 sequences are MDHEN and SYDVKM. With 7 bases clipped from V and 4 bases from J, the junction kept 7 bases outside the gene matches. The CDR3 has 14 residues. CDR3 protein: CASNRAGGPYEQYF. For the CDR3, the DNA is TGTGCCAGCAACAGAGCGGGAGGGCCGTACGAGCAGTACTTC.

V usage is TRBV29-1 and J usage is TRBJ2-5, with D unclear. V lost 3 bases to trimming and J lost 2 bases, with 13 bases between them. This CDR3 contains 14 residues. Germline assignment: CDR1 SQVTM and CDR2 ANQGSEA. CDR3 sequence: CSVDVRQKQETQYF. The DNA of the CDR3 is TGCAGCGTTGACGTCAGACAAAAGCAAGAGACCCAGTACTTC. The full variable domain, rest sourced from reference TRBV29-1 and TRBJ2-5, is SAVISQKPSRDICQRGTSLTIQCQVDSQVTMMFWYRQQPGQSLTLIATANQGSEATYESGFVIDKFPISRPNLTFSTLTVSNMSPEDSSIYLCSVDVRQKQETQYFGPGTRLLVL.

A few counts support this clonotype. The V call is TRBV15, the J call TRBJ1-2; D is undetermined. Germline V gene sequence: CDR1 LNHNV, CDR2 YYDKDF (reference sequence). Deletions cut 3 bases from V and 4 bases from J, with 9 bases between. CDR3 length: 13 amino acids. CDR3 loop: CATSSGTFYGYTF. Written as DNA, the CDR3 is TGTGCCACCAGCAGTGGTACATTCTATGGCTACACCTTC.

This clonotype was detected ten times or more. The gene calls are TRBV2 and TRBJ2-1; 9 bases are shared with TRBD1. V shed 7 bases and J 9 bases; nucleotides not matched to a gene: 13. CDR1 is SNHLY and CDR2 is FYNNEI in the germline V gene. There are 15 residues in the CDR3. CDR3 protein: CASNGQGWGVGEQFF. CDR3 bases: TGTGCCAGCAATGGACAGGGGTGGGGTGTCGGTGAGCAGTTCTTC.

This clonotype showed up many times. The CDR3 DNA follows: TGTGCCAGCAGCTTAGAAATCCAAGAGACCCAGTACTTC. The encoded protein is CASSLEIQETQYF. The genes are TRBV7-2 and TRBJ2-5; the D is unclear. Per germline, CDR1 SGHTA and CDR2 FQGNSA. The CDR3 loop spans 13 amino acids. The V and J ends lost 1 base and 1 base respectively, with 4 bases between them.

This clonotype was detected only a few times. V and J are TRBV19 and TRBJ2-3; possible D gene TRBD1, 6 bases. This CDR3 region has 13 residues. Germline CDR1 and CDR2: LNHDA and SQIVND (reference sequence). V lost 6 bases and J 3 bases, leaving 10 bases between the germline ends. DNA of the CDR3: TGTGCCAGTAGCGACACAGGGACAGATACGCAGTATTTT. Protein: CASSDTGTDTQYF.

The rearrangement joins TRBV29-1 to TRBJ1-1; a possible D gene is TRBD1 (6 bases). The CDR3 covers 14 residues. V gave up 4 bases and J gave up 6 bases, with 18 bases separating them. The germline CDR1 and CDR2 sequences are SQVTM and ANQGSEA. This chain's CDR3 is CSVGRNSRGAEAFF. DNA of the CDR3: TGCAGCGTTGGGCGGAACTCCAGGGGCGCTGAAGCTTTCTTT.

The chain couples TRBV19 to TRBJ1-6; D ambiguous. CDR1 is LNHDA and CDR2 is SQIVND in the germline V gene (reference sequence). Trimming shortened V by 6 bases and J by 9 bases, and 12 bases separated the two germline ends. This CDR3 spans 13 amino acids. The CDR3 sequence: CASRPGELSPLHF. The CDR3 nucleotides read TGTGCCAGTAGACCGGGAGAGCTTTCACCCCTCCACTTT.

This clonotype was recorded many times. The chain couples TRBV2 to TRBJ2-1; TRBD2 matches 11 bases. CDR1 is SNHLY and CDR2 is FYNNEI in the germline V gene. J was trimmed by 0 bases and V by 7 bases; bases with no gene match: 5. The CDR3 contains 16 residues. CDR3: CASKASGGSSYNEQFF. The CDR3 coding sequence is TGTGCCAGCAAAGCTAGCGGGGGGAGCTCCTACAATGAGCAGTTCTTC.

For the CDR3, the DNA is TGCAGTGCTAGAGGGGACACAGATACGCAGTATTTT. Amino acids: CSARGDTDTQYF. The chain couples TRBV20-1 to TRBJ2-3, with unresolved D. V lost 1 base to trimming and J lost 2 bases, with 4 bases between them. Germline CDR1 and CDR2: DFQATT and SNEGSKA (reference sequence). This CDR3 comprises 12 residues.

This clonotype showed up many times. The CDR3 nucleotides are TGCAGTGTTTATAGCGGGAGGCGCTACAATGAGCAGTTCTTC. It encodes CSVYSGRRYNEQFF. The rearrangement links TRBV20-1 to TRBJ2-1; 10 bases are a match to TRBD2. The CDR3 totals 14 residues. Germline CDR1 reads DFQATT; CDR2 reads SNEGSKA (reference sequence). The V and J ends lost 7 bases and 3 bases, in that order; junction bases with no gene match: 6.

The chain combines TRBV2 with TRBJ2-2; D is unresolved. CDR3 length: 16 amino acids. V was shortened by 4 bases and J by 2 bases, with 14 bases between the two germline ends. CDR1 is SNHLY and CDR2 is FYNNEI in the germline V gene. The CDR3 DNA follows: TGTGCCAGCAGTGTGGTAAGCCCAACTAACACCGGGGAGCTGTTTTTT. Translating gives CASSVVSPTNTGELFF.

In nucleotides, the CDR3 is TGCAGCGTTGAAACAGGGGCAGAGACCCAGTACTTC. Translated: CSVETGAETQYF. The chain recombines TRBV29-1 with TRBJ2-5; 7 bases line up with TRBD1. After removal of 2 bases from V and 4 bases from J, the junction contained 1 base not matched to a gene. The CDR3 contains 12 residues. CDR1 is SQVTM and CDR2 is ANQGSEA in the germline V gene.

The chain uses TRBV24-1 and TRBJ2-1; D remains ambiguous. The CDR3 loop spans 12 amino acids. Germline V CDR1 and CDR2: KGHDR, SFDVKD. The V end lost 7 bases, the J end lost 5 bases, and 8 bases lay between the germline ends. The CDR3 DNA follows: TGTGCCACCAGCCTACTTGACAATGAGCAGTTCTTC. Encoded protein: CATSLLDNEQFF.

The J gene is TRBJ1-1, the V gene TRBV2; possible D gene TRBD1, 5 bases. This CDR3 has 17 residues. V was pared by 4 bases and J by 4 bases, with 22 bases between. Per germline, CDR1 SNHLY and CDR2 FYNNEI. This chain's CDR3 is CASSASPQGRVGTEAFF. The CDR3 nucleotides are TGTGCCAGCAGTGCGTCTCCCCAGGGCAGGGTCGGCACTGAAGCTTTCTTT.

The chain has TRBV6-1 and TRBJ2-1; 10 bases line up with TRBD2. The CDR3 sequence is 15 residues long. The V gene end was trimmed by 1 base and the J gene end by 12 bases; junction bases not matched to a gene: 9. Germline lookup yields CDR1 MNHNS and CDR2 SASEGT. The CDR3 bases are TGTGCCAGCAGTGAAGGTGGAGCGGGAGGGCATCGGCAGTTCTTC. It is translated as CASSEGGAGGHRQFF.

This clonotype is medium-sized within its sample. V and J are TRBV24-1 and TRBJ1-5, with unresolved D. Trimming pared 5 bases from V and 2 bases from J, leaving 6 bases between. Germline CDR1 and CDR2: KGHDR and SFDVKD. CDR3 length: 13 amino acids. CDR3 sequence reads: CATSGQGNQPQHF. The CDR3 bases are TGTGCCACCAGTGGGCAGGGCAATCAGCCCCAGCATTTT.

The chain has TRBV29-1 and TRBJ2-5; D uncertain. CDR1 and CDR2 from the germline V gene are SQVTM and ANQGSEA. V lost 4 bases and J 9 bases, leaving 15 bases between the germline ends. The CDR3 has 12 residues. For the CDR3, the DNA is TGCAGCGTTGGAGATGGCCGGGCGGCCCAGTACTTC. Translated, it gives CSVGDGRAAQYF.

The chain employs TRBV25-1 and TRBJ2-5; D is perhaps TRBD1 or TRBD2 (5 bases each). The CDR3 is 14 residues long. V was clipped by 4 bases and J by 5 bases, with 14 bases between them. Germline lookup yields CDR1 MGHDK and CDR2 SYGVNS. The CDR3 reads CASSVGLGAETQYF. CDR3 bases: TGTGCCAGCAGTGTAGGACTTGGGGCGGAGACCCAGTACTTC.

CDR3 sequence reads: CASSRRETDTQYF. For the CDR3, the DNA is TGTGCCAGCAGTCGGCGGGAGACAGATACGCAGTATTTT. The V call is TRBV27, the J call TRBJ2-3; 7 bases match TRBD2. The germline V gene has CDR1 MNHEY and CDR2 SMNVEV (reference sequence). The CDR3 spans 13 residues. V shed 5 bases, J shed 3 bases, and the junction held 2 bases outside the gene matches.